Reported below is one T cell receptor beta chain. The TCR beta CDR3 regions underwent amplification using RNA transcripts as the source. A first-round RT-PCR of the TCR CDR3 used the HTBI primer set. One entry per CDR3 protein, called by TCRdb with MiXCR from the multiplex PCR reads. Here the sample spans 490,000 or so distinct CDR3 sequences, about 20% being singletons. The data derive from a study of T cells in Graves' hyperthyroidism and ophthalmopathy. With 2 bases clipped from V and 8 bases from J, the junction kept 11 bases outside the gene matches. CDR1 DFQATT and CDR2 SNEGSKA come from the germline V gene (reference sequence). The CDR3 is made up of 15 amino acids.

The chain uses TRBV20-1 and TRBJ2-2; 7 positions agree with TRBD2. This TCR derives from a woman in her sixties or seventies with Graves' ophthalmopathy. Material: blood. CDR3 sequence reads: CSARPGGGVAGELFF. The CDR3 coding sequence is TGCAGTGCTAGACCGGGGGGAGGGGTTGCAGGGGAGCTGTTTTTT.